These 26 T cell receptor beta chains came from one sample sequenced in a study of T-cell memory formation after mild COVID-19 (dated by TCRdb to the early 2020s). The library came from 5' RACE. The run used an Illumina NovaSeq 6000. TCRdb passed the public sequencing reads through fastp at Q25 and MiXCR, retaining productive beta sequences. Each entry is one CDR3 protein sequence, shown with its most common DNA and genes. The sample table contains over 500,000 distinct CDR3 sequences; only one count was recorded for 17% of them. Of the sample, roughly 8.2% falls within the top ten clones. The specimen was PBMCs or a T cell subset sorted from them (not recorded which). Receptor source: an adult woman who had mild COVID-19 (a few samples of this study predate the infection). The sample titles of this study are shuffled in the database, so cell type and time point are left out; the donor was told from shared clones.

The rearrangement links TRBV20-1 to TRBJ2-5; possibly TRBD1 or TRBD2 for D (5 bases each). The ends were cut back, 0 bases at V and 1 base at J, with 18 bases in the middle. The CDR3 contains 17 residues. Germline loops: CDR1 DFQATT, CDR2 SNEGSKA (reference sequence). In nucleotides, the CDR3 is TGCAGTGCTAGAGATCTTAGGCTACTAGGGGTCCAAGAGACCCAGTACTTC. Protein product: CSARDLRLLGVQETQYF.

The V call is TRBV15, the J call TRBJ1-3; D ambiguous. CDR1 and CDR2 (germline): LNHNV, YYDKDF (reference sequence). V lost 3 bases and J lost 4, with 13 bases in between. This CDR3 contains 15 residues. As DNA, the CDR3 is TGTGCCACCAGCAGGGGCCAAGGGTCCGGAAACACCATATATTTT. Its protein product is CATSRGQGSGNTIYF.

The J gene is TRBJ1-2, the V gene TRBV30, with D tentatively TRBD1 (6 bases). The CDR3 loop spans 13 amino acids. Germline values: CDR1 GTSNPN, CDR2 SVGIG (reference sequence). Trimming took off 8 bases at V and 4 bases at J, with 17 bases between the two ends. This CDR3 reads CAGLLQGFYGYTF. For the CDR3, the DNA is TGTGCCGGGCTCCTACAGGGTTTCTATGGCTACACCTTC.

This clonotype was recorded at least ten times. The chain combines TRBV7-2 with TRBJ1-1, with no clear D. This CDR3 is 13 amino acids long. Germline V gene sequence: CDR1 SGHTA, CDR2 FQGNSA. Trimming removed 6 bases from V and 1 base from J, with 9 bases in between. CDR3: CASSPTPNTEAFF. In nucleotides, the CDR3 is TGTGCCAGCAGTCCCACGCCGAACACTGAAGCTTTCTTT.

This clonotype was picked up many times. CDR3 region: CASSLGGASTDTQYF. In nucleotides, the CDR3 is TGTGCCAGCAGCTTAGGGGGGGCTAGCACAGATACGCAGTATTTT. The chain has TRBV7-6 and TRBJ2-3; D possibly uses TRBD1 or TRBD2 (6 bases each). V gave up 1 base and J gave up 0 bases, with 8 bases separating them. The CDR3 totals 15 residues. Germline V gene sequence: CDR1 SGHVS, CDR2 FNYEAQ.

This clonotype has only a few counts. V is TRBV30 and J is TRBJ1-2, with D unclear. Per germline, CDR1 GTSNPN and CDR2 SVGIG (reference sequence). V was cut by 0 bases and J by 8 bases, with 19 bases left in between. This CDR3 is 15 amino acids long. This CDR3 reads CAWSVPGPSLSGYTF. The CDR3 coding sequence is TGTGCCTGGAGTGTACCCGGGCCCTCGTTGAGCGGCTACACCTTC.

This clonotype was recorded a few times. The rearrangement uses TRBV7-6 and TRBJ1-1; TRBD1 matches 9 bases. Germline CDR1 and CDR2: SGHVS and FNYEAQ. V gave up 5 bases and J gave up 5 bases; unmatched junction bases: 6. The CDR3 contains 14 residues. The chain's CDR3 is CASSKGQGGTEAFF. CDR3 sequence (DNA): TGTGCCAGCAGCAAGGGACAGGGTGGTACTGAAGCTTTCTTT.

This clonotype was seen more than once but under ten times. The chain has TRBV6-6 and TRBJ1-3; D is uncertain. Deletions cut 8 bases from V and 0 bases from J, with 8 bases between. In germline, CDR1 is MNHNY, CDR2 SVGAGI (reference sequence). This CDR3 spans 13 amino acids. The CDR3 DNA is TGTGCCAGCGCCCGCGCCTCTGGAAACACCATATATTTT. Protein product: CASARASGNTIYF.

This clonotype has more than one count but fewer than ten. The chain recombines TRBV4-1 with TRBJ2-5; 9 bases match TRBD2. The CDR3 length is 17 residues. With V trimmed by 0 bases and J by 2 bases, 7 bases remained unmatched. CDR1 MGHRA and CDR2 YSYEKL come from the germline V gene. CDR3 loop: CASSQDPSGGPQETQYF. The CDR3 nucleotides are TGCGCCAGCAGCCAAGATCCCAGCGGGGGGCCTCAAGAGACCCAGTACTTC.

The genes are TRBV7-9 and TRBJ1-5, with 7 bases matching TRBD1. V shed 5 bases and J 7 bases; nucleotides not matched to a gene: 8. The CDR3 consists of 14 residues. Germline lookup yields CDR1 SEHNR and CDR2 FQNEAQ (reference sequence). The DNA of the CDR3 is TGTGCCAGCAGCGACTACAGGGGTAACCAGCCCCAGCATTTT. This gives the protein CASSDYRGNQPQHF.

J is TRBJ2-1 and V is TRBV24-1; D is undetermined. Trimming took off 4 bases at V and 1 base at J, with 10 bases between the two ends. The germline V gene encodes CDR1 KGHDR and CDR2 SFDVKD. The length of the CDR3 is 15 residues. The CDR3 coding sequence is TGTGCCACCAGTGACGATTGGGATTCCTACAATGAGCAGTTCTTC. It yields the protein CATSDDWDSYNEQFF.

The CDR3 DNA follows: TGCAGTGCAGCTCTAGCGGGGATAACCTACGAGCAGTACTTC. It codes for CSAALAGITYEQYF. The chain employs TRBV20-1 and TRBJ2-7; 9 nucleotides agree with TRBD2. Trimming cost V 6 bases and J 2 bases; bases outside gene matches: 8. Germline loops: CDR1 DFQATT, CDR2 SNEGSKA (reference sequence). The CDR3 is 14 amino acids.

The table lists this clonotype with a few counts. V is TRBV29-1 and J is TRBJ2-6, with D possibly being TRBD1 or TRBD2 (5 bases each). The germline V gene has CDR1 SQVTM and CDR2 ANQGSEA. This CDR3 is built from 17 residues. V was shortened by 0 bases and J by 0 bases, with 12 bases between the two germline ends. CDR3 sequence (DNA): TGCAGCGTTGAAGATTATGAGGGGACCTCTGGGGCCAACGTCCTGACTTTC. This codes for CSVEDYEGTSGANVLTF.

The chain joins TRBV10-3 to TRBJ2-1; D is perhaps TRBD1 (6 bases). In germline, CDR1 is ENHRY, CDR2 SYGVKD. The length of the CDR3 is 14 residues. Trimming pared 5 bases from V and 0 bases from J, leaving 8 bases between. This CDR3 reads CAISRQDSYNEQFF. The CDR3 DNA follows: TGTGCCATCAGTAGACAGGACTCCTACAATGAGCAGTTCTTC.

V and J are TRBV5-6 and TRBJ1-2; 9 nucleotides align to TRBD1. J lost 6 bases, V lost 1 base, and 10 bases had no gene match. This CDR3 region has 16 residues. The germline CDR1 and CDR2 sequences are SGHDT and YYEEEE. The CDR3 DNA sequence: TGTGCCAGCAGCTTGTTCGATCAGGACAGGGGCCATGGCTACACCTTC. This sequence encodes CASSLFDQDRGHGYTF.

The CDR3 here is CASSLGEGTGTDTQYF. The CDR3 DNA reads TGCGCCAGCAGCTTGGGCGAAGGGACAGGCACAGATACGCAGTATTTT. The chain employs TRBV5-1 and TRBJ2-3; TRBD1 agrees at 7 bases. The CDR3 is made up of 16 amino acids. Germline V gives CDR1 SGHRS, CDR2 YFSETQ. V lost 0 bases to trimming and J lost 1 base; unmatched junction nucleotides: 5.

This clonotype was observed a handful of times. The chain is built from TRBV7-2 and TRBJ1-3; a possible D gene is TRBD1 (6 bases). Germline V gene data show CDR1 as SGHTA and CDR2 as FQGNSA. The CDR3 totals 15 residues. V was cut by 5 bases and J by 2 bases, with 13 bases left in between. Written as DNA, the CDR3 is TGTGCCAGCAGCCCGGACAGTGCCACTGGAAACACCATATATTTT. It encodes CASSPDSATGNTIYF. The whole variable domain, remainder taken from reference TRBV7-2 and TRBJ1-3, is GAGVSQSPSNKVTEKGKDVELRCDPISGHTALYWYRQSLGQGLEFLIYFQGNSAPDKSGLPSDRFSAERTGGSVSTLTIQRTQQEDSAVYLCASSPDSATGNTIYFGEGSWLTVV.

CDR3 in amino acids: CASSARGGRQTQYF. In nucleotides, the CDR3 is TGTGCCAGCAGCGCGCGGGGGGGGAGGCAGACCCAGTACTTC. The chain uses TRBV12-3 or TRBV12-4 and TRBJ2-5, with 9 bases identical to TRBD2. V gave up 6 bases and J gave up 6 bases; unmatched junction bases: 8. The CDR3 is 14 amino acids.

This clonotype was counted only a few times. V usage is TRBV6-5 and J usage is TRBJ2-7; 15 bases map to TRBD2. The CDR3 runs to 16 residues. The germline CDR1 and CDR2 sequences are MNHEY and SVGAGI. The trim removed 6 bases at V and 5 bases at J, leaving 8 bases unmatched. The CDR3 loop is CASSHGTSGRIHEQYF. As DNA, the CDR3 is TGTGCCAGCAGCCACGGGACTAGCGGGAGGATCCACGAGCAGTACTTC.

This clonotype was seen only a few times. The V and J genes are TRBV6-1 and TRBJ1-6; tentatively, D is TRBD1 (5 bases). The CDR3 totals 16 residues. From germline, CDR1 is MNHNS and CDR2 SASEGT. Deletions cut 3 bases from V and 8 bases from J, with 17 bases between. The CDR3 coding sequence is TGTGCCAGCAGTGAGGGGCAGGTCGATCCTGATTCACCCCTCCACTTT. Amino acids: CASSEGQVDPDSPLHF.

The chain is built from TRBV12-3 or TRBV12-4 and TRBJ2-7; D gene uncertain. This CDR3 comprises 14 residues. With 6 bases removed from V and 4 bases from J, the gap between germline ends came to 16 bases. CDR3 region: CASRPSWVPYEQYF. The CDR3 DNA is TGTGCCAGCAGACCGTCCTGGGTGCCGTACGAGCAGTACTTC.

The chain combines TRBV7-9 with TRBJ2-3, with D unclear. V was trimmed by 1 base and J by 7 bases, leaving 6 bases between them. The germline V gene has CDR1 SEHNR and CDR2 FQNEAQ (reference sequence). The CDR3 runs to 12 residues. The CDR3 coding sequence is TGTGCCAGCAGCTTAGGTCAAAATACGCAGTATTTT. Translation gives CASSLGQNTQYF.

V gene TRBV7-3 combines with J gene TRBJ2-5; D may be TRBD2 (6 bases). The CDR3 loop spans 12 amino acids. The ends were cut back, 6 bases at V and 13 bases at J, with 18 bases in the middle. Germline values: CDR1 SGHTA, CDR2 FQGTGA. DNA of the CDR3: TGTGCCAGCAGTCTCACCGGGACTGAGTTGTACTTC. This sequence encodes CASSLTGTELYF.

Written as DNA, the CDR3 is TGCAGTGCTACACCCCTGTTCACTGAAGCTTTCTTT. Translating it yields CSATPLFTEAFF. The gene calls are TRBV20-1 and TRBJ1-1; D is unclear. This CDR3 contains 12 residues. Trimming stripped 4 bases from V and 4 bases from J, with 10 bases between. Germline CDR1 reads DFQATT; CDR2 reads SNEGSKA (reference sequence).

The rearrangement joins TRBV12-3 or TRBV12-4 to TRBJ2-7, with D perhaps assigned TRBD1 or TRBD2 (5 bases each). The CDR3 length is 13 residues. V lost 3 bases and J lost 5, with 11 bases in between. CDR3: CASSFGAANEQYF. CDR3 bases: TGTGCCAGCAGTTTCGGGGCTGCCAACGAGCAGTACTTC.

V usage is TRBV27 and J usage is TRBJ1-6, with 7 bases that match TRBD1. Trimming took 6 bases from V and 7 from J; bases not matched to a gene: 9. CDR3 size: 15 residues. Germline V CDR1 and CDR2: MNHEY, SMNVEV (reference sequence). The CDR3 loop is CASRARQGENSPLHF. Here the CDR3 DNA reads TGTGCCAGCAGGGCCCGACAGGGAGAAAATTCACCCCTCCACTTT.